This TCR beta chain was identified during a study of blood T cell repertoires in COVID-19. J gave up 7 bases and V 3 bases, and 9 bases lay outside the gene matches. Germline V gene sequence: CDR1 GTSNPN, CDR2 SVGIG (reference sequence). The CDR3 consists of 15 residues. Only in-frame clones appear in the TCRdb table, and some are missing; sequencing was by immunoSEQ multiplex PCR. Found here are 88,000 or so clones, roughly 85% of them singletons; the top ten hold about 3.8%. This sequence was found in a man aged 60 to 75 with acute or convalescent COVID-19. The sample taken for sequencing was peripheral blood. The V call is TRBV30, the J call TRBJ1-6; 7 positions agree with TRBD1. CDR3 amino acids: CAWRKTGTANSPLHF. Written as DNA, the CDR3 is TGTGCCTGGAGGAAAACCGGGACAGCCAATTCACCCCTCCACTTT.